These T cell receptor beta chains were read from a single sample in a study of early T cells in non-severe SARS-CoV-2 infection. One entry per CDR3 protein results from TCRdb running MiXCR on the 5' RACE reads. The sample lists more than 65,000 distinct CDR3 sequences; 9.5% to 15% were seen once. The sequencing sample was made of whole blood. These receptors originate from an adult who was a healthcare worker with PCR-confirmed SARS-CoV-2 infection or an uninfected control (not recorded which). Each CDR3 is given with its conserved first and last residue. The D gene is left open where the match is weak. The listing skips clone size in some rows; elsewhere it reads once, few, many or a size class.

j_call v_call d_call clone_size cdr3_nt cdr3_aa
TRBJ1-5 TRBV5-5 NA NA TGTGCCAGCAGCTTGGAACCTAATCAGCCCCAGCATTTT CASSLEPNQPQHF
TRBJ2-7 TRBV29-1 TRBD2 many TGCAGCGTTGCTAGCGGGTACGAGCAGTACTTC CSVASGYEQYF
TRBJ2-6 TRBV7-2 TRBD2 many TGTGCCAGCAGCTTAGTGGGAGGGACTGGGGCCAACGTCCTGACTTTC CASSLVGGTGANVLTF
TRBJ1-1 TRBV29-1 NA few TGCAGCGTCGCGGGTTCGAACACTGAAGCTTTCTTT CSVAGSNTEAFF
TRBJ1-1 TRBV6-6 NA NA TGTGCGGCTGGGGACCCAGCAATGAACACTGAAGCTTTCTTT CAAGDPAMNTEAFF
TRBJ2-2 TRBV4-2 TRBD2 few TGTGCCAGCAGTCCAAGACCAAGCACTAGCGGAAACGGGGAGCTGTTTTTT CASSPRPSTSGNGELFF
TRBJ1-4 TRBV7-2 NA NA TGTGCCAGCAGCTTAGGGGGACGGACGAATGAAAAACTGTTTTTT CASSLGGRTNEKLFF
TRBJ1-6 TRBV28 NA NA TGTGCCAGCAGCCTTAGGGACATATACCTTCCCTCACCCCTCCACTTT CASSLRDIYLPSPLHF
TRBJ1-3 TRBV20-1 TRBD1 NA TGCAGTGCTAGTATCGCAGGGGGCATAAACACCATATATTTT CSASIAGGINTIYF
TRBJ2-7 TRBV18 NA many TGTGCCAGCTCACCCCGGACACAGACCTACGAGCAGTACTTC CASSPRTQTYEQYF
TRBJ2-3 TRBV7-2 TRBD2 few TGTGCCAGCAGCCCTTCGCGGGAGTCCCCGTGGGATACGCAGTATTTT CASSPSRESPWDTQYF
TRBJ2-2 TRBV11-2 TRBD2 many TGTGCCAGCAGCTTAACCGGTGGGACTAGCGGGGGGGCGAAGCTGTTTTTT CASSLTGGTSGGAKLFF
TRBJ1-4 TRBV6-5 NA few TGTGCCAGCAGTTACGGTTGGTCAACTAATGAAAAACTGTTTTTT CASSYGWSTNEKLFF
TRBJ1-1 TRBV11-2 TRBD1 many TGTGCCAGCAGCTTAATCCGACAGGGGACTGAAGCTTTCTTT CASSLIRQGTEAFF
TRBJ1-6 TRBV6-6 NA many TGTGCCAGCAGCCACTCGGGGGGGGCCGGTAATTCACCCCTCCACTTT CASSHSGGAGNSPLHF
TRBJ2-7 TRBV12-3/TRBV12-4 NA once TGTGCCAGCAGCTGGGCGGCGGAGTACGAGCAGTACTTC CASSWAAEYEQYF
TRBJ1-1 TRBV7-9 NA few TGTGCCAGCAGCTTAAGTGCCTCATTGTCGGCTTTCTTT CASSLSASLSAFF
TRBJ1-5 TRBV6-6 NA many TGTGCCAGCAGTTACGGGGATCAGCCCCAGCATTTT CASSYGDQPQHF
TRBJ2-3 TRBV5-4 NA many TGTGCCAGCAGCTTGGCGGGAAACGCAGATACGCAGTATTTT CASSLAGNADTQYF
TRBJ2-3 TRBV3-1 TRBD1 NA TGTGCCAGCAGCCTCGCCAGGGGGTACCCCACAGATACGCAGTATTTT CASSLARGYPTDTQYF
TRBJ1-6 TRBV19 NA few TGTGCCAGTAGTCGAAAGCTCCAAGGGAATTCACCCCTCCACTTT CASSRKLQGNSPLHF
TRBJ1-5 TRBV19 NA many TGTGCCAGTAGGGGGGGACAGCCCCAGCATTTT CASRGGQPQHF
TRBJ2-7 TRBV29-1 NA few TGCAGCGTTGAAGATGGTAAAGGTGCCGAGCAGTACTTC CSVEDGKGAEQYF
TRBJ1-6 TRBV28 TRBD1 NA TGTGCCAGCAGTACTACAGGGGGAAATTCACCCCTCCACTTT CASSTTGGNSPLHF
TRBJ2-3 TRBV7-2 TRBD2 few TGTGCCAGCAGCTTAGTACTAGCGGAAGATACGCAGTATTTT CASSLVLAEDTQYF
TRBJ2-5 TRBV30 NA few TGTGCCTGGAGTGTGTGGGACGACCAAGAGACCCAGTACTTC CAWSVWDDQETQYF
TRBJ2-5 TRBV12-3/TRBV12-4 TRBD1 few TGTGCCAGCAGTTTTTTAGGGGGCGCGAGGGCGCGTGAGACCCAGTACTTC CASSFLGGARARETQYF
TRBJ2-1 TRBV7-6 TRBD1 many TGTGCCAGCAGTCCTAACAGGGACAGCTCCTACAATGAGCAGTTCTTC CASSPNRDSSYNEQFF
TRBJ2-1 TRBV6-2/TRBV6-3 TRBD1 few TGTGCCAGCATCCCCCCGGGACAGAGCCATGAGCAGTTCTTC CASIPPGQSHEQFF
TRBJ1-1 TRBV3-1 NA NA TGTGCCAGCAGCCCGACTTGGGCAGCCATGAACACTGAAGCTTTCTTT CASSPTWAAMNTEAFF
TRBJ2-7 TRBV20-1 TRBD1 many TGCAGTGCTAGATCTGGGGGCAGGGGGCGTTTAGGACCTGCCGAGCAGTACTTC CSARSGGRGRLGPAEQYF